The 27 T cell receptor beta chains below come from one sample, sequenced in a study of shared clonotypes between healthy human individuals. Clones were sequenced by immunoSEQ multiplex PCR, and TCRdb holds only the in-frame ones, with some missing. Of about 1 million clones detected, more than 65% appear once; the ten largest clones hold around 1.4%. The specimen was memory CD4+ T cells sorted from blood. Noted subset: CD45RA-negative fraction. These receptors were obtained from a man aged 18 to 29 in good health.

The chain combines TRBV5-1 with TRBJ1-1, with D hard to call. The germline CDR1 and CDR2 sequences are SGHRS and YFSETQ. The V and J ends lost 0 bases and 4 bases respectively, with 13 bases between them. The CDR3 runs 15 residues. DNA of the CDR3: TGCGCCAGCAGCTTGGGTCGCGGGGTGGGCACTGAAGCTTTCTTT. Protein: CASSLGRGVGTEAFF. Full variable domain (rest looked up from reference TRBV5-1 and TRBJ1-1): KAGVTQTPRYLIKTRGQQVTLSCSPISGHRSVSWYQQTPGQGLQFLFEYFSETQRNKGNFPGRFSGRQFSNSRSEMNVSTLELGDSALYLCASSLGRGVGTEAFFGQGTRLTVV.

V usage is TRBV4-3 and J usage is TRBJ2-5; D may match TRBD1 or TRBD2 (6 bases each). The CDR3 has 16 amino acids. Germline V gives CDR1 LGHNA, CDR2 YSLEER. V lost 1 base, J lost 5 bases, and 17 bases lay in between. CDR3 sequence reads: CASSQAFGGFSETQYF. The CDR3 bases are TGCGCCAGCAGCCAAGCTTTCGGGGGCTTCAGCGAGACCCAGTACTTC.

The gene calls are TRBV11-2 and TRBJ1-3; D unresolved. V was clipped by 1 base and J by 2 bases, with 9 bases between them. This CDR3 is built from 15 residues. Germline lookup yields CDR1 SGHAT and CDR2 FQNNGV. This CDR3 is CASSLVGATGNTIYF. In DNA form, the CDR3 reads TGTGCCAGCAGCTTAGTAGGAGCCACTGGAAACACCATATATTTT. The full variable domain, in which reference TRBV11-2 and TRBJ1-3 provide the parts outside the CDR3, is EAGVAQSPRYKIIEKRQSVAFWCNPISGHATLYWYQQILGQGPKLLIQFQNNGVVDDSQLPKDRFSAERLKGVDSTLKIQPAKLEDSAVYLCASSLVGATGNTIYFGEGSWLTVV.

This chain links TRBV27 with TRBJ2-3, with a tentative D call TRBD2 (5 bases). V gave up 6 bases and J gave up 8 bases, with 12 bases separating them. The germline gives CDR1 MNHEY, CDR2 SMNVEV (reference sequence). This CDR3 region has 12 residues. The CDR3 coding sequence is TGTGCCAGCAGCTCCCCGGGAAGTACGCAGTATTTT. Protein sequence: CASSSPGSTQYF.

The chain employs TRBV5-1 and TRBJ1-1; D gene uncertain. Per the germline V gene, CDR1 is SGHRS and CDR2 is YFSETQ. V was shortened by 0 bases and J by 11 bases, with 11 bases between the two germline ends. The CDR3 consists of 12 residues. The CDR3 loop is CASSLGEGLAFF. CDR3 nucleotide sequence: TGCGCCAGCAGCTTGGGAGAGGGCTTGGCTTTCTTT.

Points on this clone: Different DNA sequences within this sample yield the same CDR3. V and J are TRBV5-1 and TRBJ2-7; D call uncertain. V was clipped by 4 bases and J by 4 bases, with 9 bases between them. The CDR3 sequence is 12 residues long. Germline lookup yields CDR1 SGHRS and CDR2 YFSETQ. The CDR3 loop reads CASSRDRYEQYF. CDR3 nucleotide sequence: TGCGCCAGCAGCCGCGACCGGTACGAGCAGTACTTC.

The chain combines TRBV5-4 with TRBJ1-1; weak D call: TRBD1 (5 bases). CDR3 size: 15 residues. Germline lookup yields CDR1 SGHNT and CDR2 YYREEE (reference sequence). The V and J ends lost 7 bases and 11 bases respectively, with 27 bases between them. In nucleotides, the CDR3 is TGTGCCAGCTCCCGGGGGGTGGAGGTCAATGCTTGTGCTTTCTTT. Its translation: CASSRGVEVNACAFF.

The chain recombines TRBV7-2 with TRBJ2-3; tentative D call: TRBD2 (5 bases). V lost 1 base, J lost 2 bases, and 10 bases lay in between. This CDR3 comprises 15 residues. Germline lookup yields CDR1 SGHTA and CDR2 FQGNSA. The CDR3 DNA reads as TGTGCCAGCAGCTTAGAATCCCGGGACACAGATACGCAGTATTTT. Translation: CASSLESRDTDTQYF.

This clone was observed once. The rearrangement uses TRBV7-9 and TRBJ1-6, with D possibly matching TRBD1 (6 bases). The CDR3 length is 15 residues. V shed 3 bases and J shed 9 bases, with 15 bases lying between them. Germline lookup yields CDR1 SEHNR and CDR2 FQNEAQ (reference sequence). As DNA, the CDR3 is TGTGCCAGCAGCTTCTCAAGCGGGGGGCCTTCACCCCTCCACTTT. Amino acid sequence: CASSFSSGGPSPLHF.

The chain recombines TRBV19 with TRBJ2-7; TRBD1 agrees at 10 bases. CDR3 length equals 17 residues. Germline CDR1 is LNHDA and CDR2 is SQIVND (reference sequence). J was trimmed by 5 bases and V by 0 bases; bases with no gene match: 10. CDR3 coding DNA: TGTGCCAGTAGTATAGATCTATGGACAGGGGGATCCGACGAGCAGTACTTC. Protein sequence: CASSIDLWTGGSDEQYF.

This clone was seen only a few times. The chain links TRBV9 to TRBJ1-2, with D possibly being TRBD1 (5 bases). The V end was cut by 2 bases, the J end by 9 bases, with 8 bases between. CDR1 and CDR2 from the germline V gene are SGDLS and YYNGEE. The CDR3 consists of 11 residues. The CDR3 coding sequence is TGTGCCAGCAGCGTCGACAGCCGCTACACCTTC. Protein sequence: CASSVDSRYTF.

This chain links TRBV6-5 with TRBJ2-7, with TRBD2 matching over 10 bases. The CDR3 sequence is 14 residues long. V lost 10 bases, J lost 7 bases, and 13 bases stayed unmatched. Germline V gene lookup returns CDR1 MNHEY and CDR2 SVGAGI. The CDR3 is CATGASGRADEQYF. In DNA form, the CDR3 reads TGTGCCACCGGGGCCAGCGGGAGGGCCGATGAGCAGTACTTC.

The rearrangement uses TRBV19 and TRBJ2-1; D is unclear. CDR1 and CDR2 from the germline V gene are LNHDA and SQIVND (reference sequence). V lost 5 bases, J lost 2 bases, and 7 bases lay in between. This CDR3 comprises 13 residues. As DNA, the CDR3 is TGTGCCAGTAGTTCGAGAACCTACAATGAGCAGTTCTTC. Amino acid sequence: CASSSRTYNEQFF.

The CDR3 coding sequence is TGCGCCAGCAGCCAATACTCCCCCTCGAGAGGGGGCGATAACTATGGCTACACCTTC. Translating it yields CASSQYSPSRGGDNYGYTF. The rearrangement joins TRBV4-1 to TRBJ1-2; TRBD1 agrees at 7 bases. In germline, CDR1 is MGHRA, CDR2 YSYEKL. The trim removed 2 bases at V and 1 base at J, leaving 16 bases unmatched. CDR3 size: 19 residues.

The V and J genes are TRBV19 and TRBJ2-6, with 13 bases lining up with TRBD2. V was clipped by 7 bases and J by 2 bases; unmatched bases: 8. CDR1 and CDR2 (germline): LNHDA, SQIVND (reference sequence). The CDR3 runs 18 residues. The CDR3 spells CASTHTSGGATGANVLTF. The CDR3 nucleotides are TGTGCCAGTACCCATACTAGCGGGGGGGCCACTGGGGCCAACGTCCTGACTTTC. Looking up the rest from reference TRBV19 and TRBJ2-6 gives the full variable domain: DGGITQSPKYLFRKEGQNVTLSCEQNLNHDAMYWYRQDPGQGLRLIYYSQIVNDFQKGDIAEGYSVSREKKESFPLTVTSAQKNPTAFYLCASTHTSGGATGANVLTFGAGSRLTVL.

The CDR3: CATSRDLGYEQYF. CDR3 in DNA: TGTGCCACCAGCAGAGATTTGGGCTACGAGCAGTACTTC. This chain joins TRBV15 and TRBJ2-7; no clear D gene. The germline V gene has CDR1 LNHNV and CDR2 YYDKDF (reference sequence). The CDR3 covers 13 residues. V lost 0 bases and J lost 3, with 6 bases in between.

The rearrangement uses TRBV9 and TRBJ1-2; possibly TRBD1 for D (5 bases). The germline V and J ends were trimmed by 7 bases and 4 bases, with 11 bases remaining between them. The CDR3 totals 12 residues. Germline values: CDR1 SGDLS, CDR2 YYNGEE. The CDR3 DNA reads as TGTGCCAGCGGGGGGTCGGCCTATGGCTACACCTTC. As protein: CASGGSAYGYTF.

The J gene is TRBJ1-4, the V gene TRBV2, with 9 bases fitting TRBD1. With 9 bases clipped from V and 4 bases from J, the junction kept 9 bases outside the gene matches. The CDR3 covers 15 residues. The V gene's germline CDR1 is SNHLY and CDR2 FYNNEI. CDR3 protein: CASTGGAAVNEKLFF. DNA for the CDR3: TGTGCCAGTACAGGGGGCGCCGCGGTTAATGAAAAACTGTTTTTT.

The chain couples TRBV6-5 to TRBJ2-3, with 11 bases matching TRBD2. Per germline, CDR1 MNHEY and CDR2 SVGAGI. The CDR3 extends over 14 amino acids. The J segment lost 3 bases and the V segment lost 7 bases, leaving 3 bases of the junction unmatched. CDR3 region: CASTRLAGTDTQYF. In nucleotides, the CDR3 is TGTGCCAGCACAAGACTAGCGGGAACAGATACGCAGTATTTT.

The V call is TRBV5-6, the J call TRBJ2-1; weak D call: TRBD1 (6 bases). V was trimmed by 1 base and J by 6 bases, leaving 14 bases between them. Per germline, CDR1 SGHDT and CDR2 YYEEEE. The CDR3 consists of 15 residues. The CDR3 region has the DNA TGTGCCAGCAGCTTGATTTTAGGGGGTCGCAATGAGCAGTTCTTC. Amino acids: CASSLILGGRNEQFF. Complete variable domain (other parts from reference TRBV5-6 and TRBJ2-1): DAGVTQSPTHLIKTRGQQVTLRCSPKSGHDTVSWYQQALGQGPQFIFQYYEEEERQRGNFPDRFSGHQFPNYSSELNVNALLLGDSALYLCASSLILGGRNEQFFGPGTRLTVL.

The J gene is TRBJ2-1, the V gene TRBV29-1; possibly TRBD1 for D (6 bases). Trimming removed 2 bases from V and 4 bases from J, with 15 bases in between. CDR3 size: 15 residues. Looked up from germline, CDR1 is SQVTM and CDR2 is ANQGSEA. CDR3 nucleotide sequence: TGCAGCGTTGAAAGAGAACAGGGAGTGTACAATGAGCAGTTCTTC. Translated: CSVEREQGVYNEQFF.

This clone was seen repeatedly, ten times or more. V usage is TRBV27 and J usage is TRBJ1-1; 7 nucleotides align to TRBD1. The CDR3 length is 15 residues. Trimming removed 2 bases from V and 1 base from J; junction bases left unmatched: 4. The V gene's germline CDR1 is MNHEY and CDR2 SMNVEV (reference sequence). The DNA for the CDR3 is TGTGCCAGCAGTTTACGCGGACAGGCGAACACTGAAGCTTTCTTT. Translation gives CASSLRGQANTEAFF.

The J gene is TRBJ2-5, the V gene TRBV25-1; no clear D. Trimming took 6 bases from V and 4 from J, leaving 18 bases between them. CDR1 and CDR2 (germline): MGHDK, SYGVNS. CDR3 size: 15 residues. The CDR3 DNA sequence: TGTGCCAGCAGGTTCCACTCACCGGGCAGAGAGACCCAGTACTTC. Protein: CASRFHSPGRETQYF.

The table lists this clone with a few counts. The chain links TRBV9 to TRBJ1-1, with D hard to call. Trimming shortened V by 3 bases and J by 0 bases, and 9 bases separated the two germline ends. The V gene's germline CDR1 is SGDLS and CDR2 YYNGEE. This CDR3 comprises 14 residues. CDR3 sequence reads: CASSAGLMNTEAFF. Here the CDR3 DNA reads TGTGCCAGCAGCGCCGGGCTCATGAACACTGAAGCTTTCTTT.

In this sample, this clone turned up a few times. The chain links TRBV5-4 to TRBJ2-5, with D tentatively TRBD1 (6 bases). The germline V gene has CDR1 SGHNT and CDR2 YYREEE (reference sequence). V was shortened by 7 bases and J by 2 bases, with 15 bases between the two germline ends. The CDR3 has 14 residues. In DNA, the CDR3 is TGTGCCAGCGGGACAAACTCTAAACAAGAGACCCAGTACTTC. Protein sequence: CASGTNSKQETQYF.

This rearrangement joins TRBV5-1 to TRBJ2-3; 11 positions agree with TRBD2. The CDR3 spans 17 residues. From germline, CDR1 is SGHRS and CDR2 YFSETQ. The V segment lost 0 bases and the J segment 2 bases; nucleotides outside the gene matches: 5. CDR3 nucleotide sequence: TGCGCCAGCAGCTTGGATCTAGCGGGGGGACTCACAGATACGCAGTATTTT. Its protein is CASSLDLAGGLTDTQYF.

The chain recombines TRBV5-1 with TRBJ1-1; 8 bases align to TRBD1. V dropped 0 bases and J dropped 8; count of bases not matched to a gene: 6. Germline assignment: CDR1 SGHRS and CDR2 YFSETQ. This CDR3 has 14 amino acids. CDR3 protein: CASSLGDRPIEAFF. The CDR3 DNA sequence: TGCGCCAGCAGCTTGGGGGACAGGCCCATAGAAGCTTTCTTT.